The source of this TCR beta chain is a study of shared clonotypes between healthy human individuals (dated by TCRdb to about 2020). Describing the broader study: A couple of women and a few men aged 18 to 49 years were included in the cohort. To estimate repertoire size and how much clonotypes are shared between individuals, the study performed deep sequencing of blood TCR repertoires from about 5 healthy adults. Libraries were prepared and TCR repertoires were sequenced by different laboratories using diverse techniques, in order to increase sequencing depth and limit assay-specific biases. Between about 0.85 and 8.9 billion PBMCs per donor were obtained by leukapheresis.

TCR CDR3 regions were amplified from genomic DNA by multiplex PCR using the deep immunoSEQ assay. Genomic DNA extracted from each cell subset was distributed evenly over all wells of several immunoSEQ 96-well plates, and each plate served as one replicate. Each replicate PCR for unsorted PBMC received approximately 0.3 ug genomic DNA, equal to about 30,000 T cell genomes. Unsorted PBMC genomic DNA was sequenced across ten immunoSEQ deep assay plates. Purified libraries were quantified with a Qubit 3.0 fluorometer, sized on a Bioanalyzer 2100, and re-quantified with the KAPA Library Quantification kit. Each immunoSEQ 96-well plate was sequenced on its own single-read 150-cycle Illumina NextSeq 550 flow cell. The published analysis was carried out like this. Because the immunoSEQ output included only junctional sequences and no quality scores, the filtering could not be the same as the filtering used for full-length reads. To assign V/J genes and CDR3, sequences were annotated against IMGT germline references using PyIR, a Python wrapper for IgBLAST v1.9. Any read was removed if the V/J assignment was weak (E-value above 1e-6), the CDR3 was missing, or the read contained stop codons, out-of-frame junctions, or ambiguous translated residues. A V3J clonotype was defined by an identical inferred V gene, J gene, and CDR3 amino acid sequence. Percentage overlap between repertoires was calculated by dividing the number of shared unique clonotypes by the size of the smaller repertoire. Three approaches were used to assess repertoire richness: RTK rarefaction, the Chao1 estimator, and Recon v2.1 estimates of unobserved clonotypes. The immuneACCESS repertoire file appears here via TCRdb, limited to in-frame rearrangements. These files lack a portion of the clones; in checked studies, under half of the deficit traces to unresolved V genes, and the cause of the others is not known. V, J and clone size reflect that table, while D and trimming were determined from the DNA. The sample contains about 460,000 clones, approximately 77% of them found a single time. The ten largest clones add up to 12% of the sample.

The donors were healthy, HIV-negative adults who had no recently reported acute infections or vaccinations. Only Caucasian adults living in Nashville, Tennessee, USA were represented among the donors. For unsorted samples, roughly 90 million PBMCs were counted, and genomic DNA was extracted using the QIAamp DNA Blood Mini kit. Blood was collected by leukapheresis, and PBMCs were isolated by Ficoll-Histopaque density gradient centrifugation and then cryopreserved in liquid nitrogen vapor phase. There are a few counts of this clone. No antigen is known for it. Base qualities are not recorded, but no much larger clone differs from it by a single base. The same CDR3 arises from other DNA sequences in this sample as well. From V the trimming removes 3 bases and from J it removes 5 bases, while the gene matches leave 1 base of the junction unaccounted for. According to the germline V gene, CDR1 reads KGHSH and CDR2 reads LQKENI. The CDR3 spans 14 residues, from the cysteine through the phenylalanine. The retained sequence is limited to the CDR3, 42 bases, with the frame set at the first base.

The full study reports these points: Based on pairwise subsampling, the degree of clonotype sharing among donors was expected to be affected by sequencing depth. Sampling was limited to blood, and TCR repertoires in tissue likely differ from TCR repertoires in blood. Because the study included a small number of donors, the genetic and exposure-history diversity represented was limited.

In this chain, TRBV18 is recombined with TRBJ2-3, and TRBD1 aligns with 11 junction nucleotides. The clonotype was recovered from a woman aged 35 to 49 in good health. Some clones in this sample may be carry-over from other donors' samples. Sample: PBMCs. The bases read TGTGCCAGCTCACCTGGGACAGGGGGAGATACGCAGTATTTT. This gives the protein CASSPGTGGDTQYF.